These 10 T cell receptor beta chains originate from one sample sequenced in a study of T cell repertoires in cytomegalovirus infection. TCRdb fed the reads into MiXCR, producing one record per CDR3 protein. The profile shows hundreds of thousands of distinct CDR3 sequences, 20% to 25% of them singletons. Input material: CD8+ T cells from PBMCs. Source of these receptors: a human donor in good health (CMV status not recorded). Some clones in this sample may be carry-over from other donors' samples.

This clonotype showed up just a few times. The chain uses TRBV11-1 and TRBJ2-7, with D uncertain. The V end was cut by 5 bases, the J end by 0 bases, with 11 bases between. The germline V gene encodes CDR1 SGHAT and CDR2 FQDESV (reference sequence). The CDR3 is 14 amino acids. CDR3 nucleotides: TGTGCCAGCAGCCTTGGGGAAAGCTCCTACGAGCAGTACGTC. Its translation is CASSLGESSYEQYV.

This chain connects TRBV20-1 to TRBJ1-2, with D tentatively TRBD1 (5 bases). This CDR3 has 13 amino acids. Germline V gene data show CDR1 as DFQATT and CDR2 as SNEGSKA (reference sequence). V was pared by 0 bases and J by 6 bases, with 11 bases between. As DNA, the CDR3 is TGCAGTGCTAGAGACCGACAGTCAAATGGCTACACCTTC. Its protein is CSARDRQSNGYTF.

The V gene is TRBV6-5, the J gene TRBJ1-1, with a weak D call TRBD1 (5 bases). The V end lost 1 base, the J end lost 3 bases, and 24 bases lay between the germline ends. Germline V gene sequence: CDR1 MNHEY, CDR2 SVGAGI. CDR3 length: 19 amino acids. The CDR3 DNA sequence: TGTGCCAGCAGTTACTGGCCACAATACCAGGGAACTGGGCACACTGAAGCTTTCTTT. Its protein product is CASSYWPQYQGTGHTEAFF.

This clonotype was observed once. V gene TRBV7-2 combines with J gene TRBJ2-7; D is unresolved. Germline V CDR1 and CDR2: SGHTA, FQGNSA. Trimming pared 2 bases from V and 11 bases from J, leaving 16 bases between. The CDR3 covers 13 residues. CDR3 bases: TGTGCCAGCAGCTTACGAAAGGGAAGGTTGGAGTACTTC. Translated: CASSLRKGRLEYF.

The chain joins TRBV14 to TRBJ2-3; 9 bases line up with TRBD1. CDR1 SGHDN and CDR2 FVKESK come from the germline V gene. This CDR3 is built from 16 residues. The J segment lost 3 bases and the V segment lost 3 bases, leaving 7 bases of the junction unmatched. The CDR3, as DNA: TGTGCCAGCAGCCAGGGGGACAGGGATTGGACAGATACGCAGTATTTT. This sequence encodes CASSQGDRDWTDTQYF.

This clonotype was counted many times. V usage is TRBV6-4 and J usage is TRBJ2-1; 8 bases agree with TRBD2. The CDR3 is 15 amino acids. CDR1 is MRHNA, CDR2 SNTAGT, per germline. Losses at the gene ends were 6 bases for V and 2 bases for J; bases not matched to a gene: 6. The CDR3 spells CASSPGGDPYNEQFF. The CDR3 DNA sequence: TGTGCCAGCAGCCCCGGGGGGGATCCCTACAATGAGCAGTTCTTC.

This clonotype came up a few times. The rearrangement uses TRBV7-6 and TRBJ2-1, with TRBD1 matching over 11 bases. J was trimmed by 9 bases and V by 8 bases; bases with no gene match: 6. This CDR3 is built from 13 residues. Germline V lookup: CDR1 SGHVS, CDR2 FNYEAQ. The DNA of the CDR3 is TGTGCCAGCGGCGGACAGGGGGCATTTGAGCAGTTCTTC. As protein: CASGGQGAFEQFF.

The gene calls are TRBV25-1 and TRBJ1-1, with 9 positions matching TRBD1. The CDR3 length is 17 residues. Trimming cost V 1 base and J 1 base; bases outside gene matches: 7. The germline V gene encodes CDR1 MGHDK and CDR2 SYGVNS. The CDR3 nucleotides read TGTGCCAGCAGTGAATTTGGGGACAGGGACTGGAACACTGAAGCTTTCTTT. Protein sequence: CASSEFGDRDWNTEAFF.

The chain joins TRBV5-1 to TRBJ2-1, with 12 bases fitting TRBD2. This CDR3 spans 15 amino acids. Germline values: CDR1 SGHRS, CDR2 YFSETQ. V trimming: 0 bases; J trimming: 7 bases; junction bases outside the gene matches: 2. CDR3 loop: CASSLDLAGGNEQFF. CDR3 bases: TGCGCCAGCAGCTTGGACCTAGCGGGGGGGAATGAGCAGTTCTTC.

The V gene is TRBV6-2 or TRBV6-3, the J gene TRBJ2-5, with 7 bases matching TRBD2. Germline V lookup: CDR1 MNHEY, CDR2 SVGEGT. The CDR3 sequence is 16 residues long. V gave up 0 bases and J gave up 5 bases; unmatched junction bases: 9. The CDR3 DNA reads as TGTGCCAGCAGTTACTCGAGGGAGGGAGTAAAGGAGACCCAGTACTTC. Translation gives CASSYSREGVKETQYF.